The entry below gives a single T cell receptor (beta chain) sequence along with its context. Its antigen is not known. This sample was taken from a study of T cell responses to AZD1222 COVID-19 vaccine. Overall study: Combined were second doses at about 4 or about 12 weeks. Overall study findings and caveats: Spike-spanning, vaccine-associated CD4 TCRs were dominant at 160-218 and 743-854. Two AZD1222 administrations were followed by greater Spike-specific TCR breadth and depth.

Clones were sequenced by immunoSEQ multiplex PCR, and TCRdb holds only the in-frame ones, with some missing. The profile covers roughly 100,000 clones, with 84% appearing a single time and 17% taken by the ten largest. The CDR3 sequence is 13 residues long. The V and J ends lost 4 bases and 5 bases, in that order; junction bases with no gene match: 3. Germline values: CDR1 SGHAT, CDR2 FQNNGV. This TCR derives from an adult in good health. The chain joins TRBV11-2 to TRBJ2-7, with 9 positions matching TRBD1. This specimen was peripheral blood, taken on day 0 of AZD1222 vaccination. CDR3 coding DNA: TGTGCCAGCAGCTCAACAGGGGGCCACGAGCAGTACGTC. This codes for CASSSTGGHEQYV.